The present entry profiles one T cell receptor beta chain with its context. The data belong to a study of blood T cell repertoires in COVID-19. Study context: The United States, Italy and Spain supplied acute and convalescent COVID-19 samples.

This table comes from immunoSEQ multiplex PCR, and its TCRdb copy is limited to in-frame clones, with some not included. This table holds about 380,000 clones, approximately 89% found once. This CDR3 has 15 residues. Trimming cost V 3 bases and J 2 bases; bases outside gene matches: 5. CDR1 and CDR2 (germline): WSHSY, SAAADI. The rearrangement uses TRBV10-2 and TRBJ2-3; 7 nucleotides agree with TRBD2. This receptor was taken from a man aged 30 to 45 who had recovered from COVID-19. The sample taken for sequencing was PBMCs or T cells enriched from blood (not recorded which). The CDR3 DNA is TGCGCCAGCAGTGACTCGGGACTACTCACAGATACGCAGTATTTT. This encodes CASSDSGLLTDTQYF.